This TCR beta chain was sequenced during a study of shared clonotypes between healthy human individuals. Those who donated, Caucasian adults without exception, all lived in Nashville, Tennessee. This clone appeared once. What it binds is not known. Whole-study findings and limits: Non-shared clonotypes showed lower generation probabilities than clonotypes common to all four donors.

Original methodology: From ImmunoSEQ came sequences covering only the junction and carrying no quality scores, so filtering differed. Generated by immunoSEQ multiplex PCR, the TCRdb table keeps only in-frame clones and is missing some. That table supplies the V and J calls and clone size; D and trimming were determined from the DNA. This table has approximately 940,000 clones, around three quarters appearing once. The germline CDR1 and CDR2 sequences are WSHSY and SAAADI. This CDR3 comprises 17 residues. Trimming took 6 bases from V and 1 from J; bases not matched to a gene: 12. Sequencing input: memory CD4+ T cells sorted from blood. The subset: CD45RA-negative fraction. The receptor's source is a young man in good health. The chain uses TRBV10-2 and TRBJ1-2, with TRBD1 matching 9 bases. As DNA, the CDR3 is TGCGCCAGCAGCGGAGAATTCCCGGGACAGGGTAACTATGGCTACACCTTC. Translated, it gives CASSGEFPGQGNYGYTF.